This T cell receptor beta chain was retrieved from a study of blood T cells in healthy people across ages. Study-wide points: Diversity estimates drawn from one million T cells were deemed underestimates.

A second PCR of about 6 to 11 cycles used a sample-barcoded 5' primer and a J-beta primer mix. TCRdb fed the 5' RACE reads into MiXCR, producing one record per CDR3 protein. The sample yields about 1.4 million distinct CDR3 sequences, 45% to 70% seen once. This clonotype was counted a single time. Its target is not known. The receptor comes from a man younger than 35 in good health. Sequenced sample: blood.

CDR3 nucleotide sequence: TGTGCCATCAGATCGTCTACCGGCGAGCAGTACTTC. This encodes CAIRSSTGEQYF. The V gene is TRBV10-3, the J gene TRBJ2-7; D is ambiguous. Germline loops: CDR1 ENHRY, CDR2 SYGVKD. The V end lost 6 bases, the J end lost 6 bases, and 12 bases lay between the germline ends. The CDR3 is 12 residues long.